The 11 T cell receptor beta chains reported below all come from one sample, sequenced in a study of blood T cell repertoires in COVID-19. TCRdb keeps only in-frame clones here, not all; method: immunoSEQ multiplex PCR. The sample has under 85,000 clones, roughly 90% seen once. Source material: peripheral blood. All receptors come from a man aged 70-80 years with active or convalescent COVID-19.

This chain links TRBV15 with TRBJ2-7, with D tentatively TRBD1 (6 bases). The CDR3 has 15 amino acids. The germline V gene encodes CDR1 LNHNV and CDR2 YYDKDF (reference sequence). V gave up 1 base and J gave up 3 bases, with 13 bases separating them. The CDR3 loop is CATSRVLGQNYEQYF. CDR3 nucleotide sequence: TGTGCCACCAGCAGAGTCCTCGGACAGAACTACGAGCAGTACTTC.

The chain combines TRBV5-4 with TRBJ2-1; possible D gene TRBD2, 6 bases. The CDR3 spans 15 residues. Between the trimmed V and J ends, which lost 0 bases and 0 bases, there was a span of 7 bases. Germline values: CDR1 SGHNT, CDR2 YYREEE (reference sequence). The CDR3 nucleotides are TGTGCCAGCAGCTTGGGCGGGACCTCCTACAATGAGCAGTTCTTC. Protein sequence: CASSLGGTSYNEQFF. The whole variable domain, remainder taken from reference TRBV5-4 and TRBJ2-1, is ETGVTQSPTHLIKTRGQQVTLRCSSQSGHNTVSWYQQALGQGPQFIFQYYREEENGRGNFPPRFSGLQFPNYSSELNVNALELDDSALYLCASSLGGTSYNEQFFGPGTRLTVL.

The chain carries TRBV28 and TRBJ1-5; 9 nucleotides line up with TRBD1. Germline loops: CDR1 MDHEN, CDR2 SYDVKM. Trimming cost V 2 bases and J 6 bases; bases outside gene matches: 5. The CDR3 extends over 15 amino acids. The CDR3 reads CASSLGDRVGQPQHF. Written as DNA, the CDR3 is TGTGCCAGCAGTTTAGGGGACAGGGTGGGTCAGCCCCAGCATTTT.

This chain connects TRBV25-1 to TRBJ1-5, with D maybe TRBD1 (5 bases). Trimming cost V 1 base and J 7 bases, with 8 bases left between them. Germline V gene data show CDR1 as MGHDK and CDR2 as SYGVNS. The CDR3 runs to 13 residues. CDR3 nucleotide sequence: TGTGCCAGCAGTGAATTCCGGGGGCAGCCCCAGCATTTT. Protein sequence: CASSEFRGQPQHF.

This clone was observed a few times. J is TRBJ1-5 and V is TRBV19; TRBD1 is a possible D gene (5 bases). The CDR3 runs 15 residues. Trimming removed 5 bases from V and 0 bases from J, with 11 bases in between. Germline values: CDR1 LNHDA, CDR2 SQIVND (reference sequence). The CDR3 DNA reads TGTGCCAGTAGTCGACAGCAAAATAGCAATCAGCCCCAGCATTTT. Amino acid sequence: CASSRQQNSNQPQHF.

This clone has only a few counts. The chain employs TRBV18 and TRBJ1-1, with 8 bases identical to TRBD1. Per the germline V gene, CDR1 is KGHSH and CDR2 is LQKENI. Unmatched junction bases numbered 13, after V lost 6 bases and J lost 7 bases. The CDR3 loop spans 15 amino acids. CDR3 region: CASSPDRARPHEAFF. CDR3 bases: TGTGCCAGCTCGCCGGACAGGGCCCGACCCCATGAAGCTTTCTTT.

The DNA of the CDR3 is TGTGCCAGCAGTTACGAGGGGGAACGGGGCTACACCTTC. It yields the protein CASSYEGERGYTF. J is TRBJ1-2 and V is TRBV6-5, with a weak D call TRBD1 (6 bases). Germline V gene sequence: CDR1 MNHEY, CDR2 SVGAGI. This CDR3 comprises 13 residues. The V gene lost 2 bases and the J gene lost 8 bases, with 12 bases spanning the gap.

This clone was found a few times. The chain is built from TRBV30 and TRBJ2-2, with a weak D call TRBD2 (6 bases). Per the germline V gene, CDR1 is GTSNPN and CDR2 is SVGIG (reference sequence). The V end was cut by 0 bases, the J end by 5 bases, with 13 bases between. The CDR3 sequence is 15 residues long. CDR3 nucleotides: TGTGCCTGGAGTGTACGGAGGGTTCGTACCGGGGAGCTGTTTTTT. Residues: CAWSVRRVRTGELFF.

V usage is TRBV18 and J usage is TRBJ2-1; D unclear. The CDR3 has 14 amino acids. Germline V gene sequence: CDR1 KGHSH, CDR2 LQKENI. The germline V and J ends were trimmed by 3 bases and 10 bases, with 16 bases remaining between them. CDR3 amino acids: CASSPQDRSGEQFF. The DNA of the CDR3 is TGTGCCAGCTCACCCCAAGACCGGAGTGGAGAGCAGTTCTTC.

The rearrangement links TRBV7-2 to TRBJ2-7, with 9 bases aligning to TRBD2. The CDR3 runs 15 residues. Germline lookup yields CDR1 SGHTA and CDR2 FQGNSA. J gave up 1 base and V 5 bases, and 6 bases lay outside the gene matches. CDR3 protein: CASSTGLATSYEQYF. CDR3 nucleotides: TGTGCCAGCAGCACCGGACTAGCGACATCCTACGAGCAGTACTTC.

The V call is TRBV3-1 (or the pseudogene TRBV3-2), the J call TRBJ2-1; 11 positions agree with TRBD2. CDR1 and CDR2 from the germline V gene are LGHDT and YNNKEL (reference sequence). This CDR3 region has 17 residues. V was pared by 5 bases and J by 7 bases, with 13 bases of the junction left unmatched. This chain's CDR3 is CASSVLSGRATGNEQFF. The CDR3 DNA reads as TGTGCCAGCAGCGTTCTTAGCGGGAGGGCCACAGGAAATGAGCAGTTCTTC.